This T cell receptor (beta chain) was recorded in a study of beta chain features in type 1 diabetes. The overall study: In age, gender and cell yields, patients were similar to healthy donors. Points from the study as a whole: All four CD4+ subsets of Type 1 diabetes patients contained TCRB CDR3s that were moderately but significantly shorter.

Based on CD45RO/CCR7/CD25/CD127/CD95/CD27, CD4+ regulatory, stem cell-like memory, naive and central memory cells were sorted. The sequenced template was cDNA made from the entire isolated RNA. Here immunoSEQ multiplex PCR was the method, and the copy in TCRdb shows in-frame clones only, minus some. The sample has fewer than 350,000 clones, approximately 15% seen once. The V end lost 2 bases, the J end lost 0 bases, and 11 bases lay between the germline ends. Germline loops: CDR1 KGHSH, CDR2 LQKENI. The CDR3 contains 15 residues. As to this clone: Antigen specificity is unknown.

This sequence joins TRBV18 and TRBJ2-7; tentative D call: TRBD1 (6 bases). This TCR was recovered from a man aged 18 to 30 with type 1 diabetes. Specimen: naive CD4+ T cells from blood. CDR3 in DNA: TGTGCCAGCTCACCAACCCTAGGGGGCTCCTACGAGCAGTACTTC. Its protein is CASSPTLGGSYEQYF.